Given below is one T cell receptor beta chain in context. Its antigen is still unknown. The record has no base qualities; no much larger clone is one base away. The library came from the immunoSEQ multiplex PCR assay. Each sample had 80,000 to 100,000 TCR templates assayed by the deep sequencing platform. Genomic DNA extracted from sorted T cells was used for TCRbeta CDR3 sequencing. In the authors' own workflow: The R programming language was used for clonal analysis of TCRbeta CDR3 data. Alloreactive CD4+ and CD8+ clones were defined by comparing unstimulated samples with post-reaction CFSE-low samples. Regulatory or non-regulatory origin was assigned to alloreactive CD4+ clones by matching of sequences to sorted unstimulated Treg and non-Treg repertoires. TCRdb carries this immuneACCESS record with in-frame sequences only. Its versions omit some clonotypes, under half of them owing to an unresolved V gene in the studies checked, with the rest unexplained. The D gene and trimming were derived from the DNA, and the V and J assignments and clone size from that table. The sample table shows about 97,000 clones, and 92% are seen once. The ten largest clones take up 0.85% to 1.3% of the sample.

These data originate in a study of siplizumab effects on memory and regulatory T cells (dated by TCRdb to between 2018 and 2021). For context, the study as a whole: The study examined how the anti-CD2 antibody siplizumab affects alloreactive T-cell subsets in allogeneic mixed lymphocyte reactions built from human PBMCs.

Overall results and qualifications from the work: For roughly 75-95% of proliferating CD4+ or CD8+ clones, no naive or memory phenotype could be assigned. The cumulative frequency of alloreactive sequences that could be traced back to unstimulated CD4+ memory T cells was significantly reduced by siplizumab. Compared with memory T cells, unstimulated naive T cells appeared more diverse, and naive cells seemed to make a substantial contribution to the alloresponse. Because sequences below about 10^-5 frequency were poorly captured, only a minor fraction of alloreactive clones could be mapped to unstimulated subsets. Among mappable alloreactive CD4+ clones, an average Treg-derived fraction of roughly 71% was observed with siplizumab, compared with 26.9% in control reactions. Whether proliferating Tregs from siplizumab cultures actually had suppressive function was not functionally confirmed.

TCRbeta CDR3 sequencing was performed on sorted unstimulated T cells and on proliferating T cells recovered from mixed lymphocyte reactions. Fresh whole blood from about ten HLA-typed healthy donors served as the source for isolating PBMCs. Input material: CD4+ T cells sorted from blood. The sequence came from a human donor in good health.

The CDR3: CAIATKGETQYF. The nucleotide sequence is TGTGCCATCGCGACAAAAGGGGAGACCCAGTACTTC. The sequence is built from TRBV10-3 and TRBJ2-5; too little of a D gene remains to name it. CDR1 and CDR2 are drawn from the germline V gene: ENHRY, SYGVKD. Inclusive of the bounding cysteine and phenylalanine, the CDR3 is 12 residues long. Of the read, only the CDR3 DNA is kept; its 36 bases are in frame from base 1. Trimming costs V 8 bases and J 5 bases, and their ends lie 12 bases apart.